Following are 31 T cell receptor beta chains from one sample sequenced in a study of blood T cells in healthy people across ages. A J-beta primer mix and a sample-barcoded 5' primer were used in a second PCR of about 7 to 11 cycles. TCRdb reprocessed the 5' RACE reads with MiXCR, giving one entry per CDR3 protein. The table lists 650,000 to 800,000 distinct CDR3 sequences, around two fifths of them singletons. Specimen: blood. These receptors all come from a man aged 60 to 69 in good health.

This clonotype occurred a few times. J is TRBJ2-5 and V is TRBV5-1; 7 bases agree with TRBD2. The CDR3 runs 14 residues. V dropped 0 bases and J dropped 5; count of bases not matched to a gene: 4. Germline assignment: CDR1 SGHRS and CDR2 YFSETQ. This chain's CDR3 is CASSLEGSGETQYF. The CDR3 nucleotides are TGCGCCAGCAGCTTGGAGGGTAGCGGGGAGACCCAGTACTTC.

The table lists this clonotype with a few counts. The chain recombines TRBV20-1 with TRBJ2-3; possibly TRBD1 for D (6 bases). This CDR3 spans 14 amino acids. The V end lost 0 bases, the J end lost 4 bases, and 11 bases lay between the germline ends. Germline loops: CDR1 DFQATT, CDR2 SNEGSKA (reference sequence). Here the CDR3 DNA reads TGCAGTGCTAGAGATACAGGGTCATCAGATACGCAGTATTTT. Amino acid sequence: CSARDTGSSDTQYF.

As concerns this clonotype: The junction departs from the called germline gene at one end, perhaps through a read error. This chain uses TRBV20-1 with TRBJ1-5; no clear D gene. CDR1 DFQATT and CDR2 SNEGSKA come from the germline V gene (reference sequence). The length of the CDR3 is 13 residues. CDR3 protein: CSARDRHNQPQHF. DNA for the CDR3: TGTAGTGCTAGAGATAGGCACAATCAGCCCCAGCATTTT.

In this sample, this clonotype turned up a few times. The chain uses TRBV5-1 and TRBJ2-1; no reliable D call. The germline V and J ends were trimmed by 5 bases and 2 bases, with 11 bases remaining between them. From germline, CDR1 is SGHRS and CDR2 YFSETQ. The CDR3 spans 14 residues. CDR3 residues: CASRDTSTYNEQFF. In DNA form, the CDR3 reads TGCGCCAGCAGAGACACGTCGACCTACAATGAGCAGTTCTTC.

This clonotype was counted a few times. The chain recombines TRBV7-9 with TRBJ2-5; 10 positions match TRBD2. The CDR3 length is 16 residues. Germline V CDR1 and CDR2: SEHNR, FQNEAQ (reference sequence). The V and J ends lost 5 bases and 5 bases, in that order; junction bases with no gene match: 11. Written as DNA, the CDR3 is TGTGCCAGCAGCGTCAGAAGCGGGGGGGCCTTGGAGACCCAGTACTTC. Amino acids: CASSVRSGGALETQYF.

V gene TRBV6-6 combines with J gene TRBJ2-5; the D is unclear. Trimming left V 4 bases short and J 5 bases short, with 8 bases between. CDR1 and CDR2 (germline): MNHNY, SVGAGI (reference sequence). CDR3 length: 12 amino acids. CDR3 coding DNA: TGTGCCAGCAGTTTCGCACCTGAGACCCAGTACTTC. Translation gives CASSFAPETQYF.

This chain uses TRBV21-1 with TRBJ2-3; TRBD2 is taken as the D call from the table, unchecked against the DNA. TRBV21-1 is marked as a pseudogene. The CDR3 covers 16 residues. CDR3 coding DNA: TGTGCCAGCAGCGGTAGCGGGGGGGAAGGCACAGATACGCAGTATTTT. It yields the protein CASSGSGGEGTDTQYF.

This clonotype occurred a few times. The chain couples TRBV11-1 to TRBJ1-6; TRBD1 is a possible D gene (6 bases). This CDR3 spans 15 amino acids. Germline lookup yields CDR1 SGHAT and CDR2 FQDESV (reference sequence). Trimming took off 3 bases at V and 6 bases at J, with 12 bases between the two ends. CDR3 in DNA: TGTGCCAGCAGCTTGATGGACAGCGGTAATTCACCCCTCCACTTT. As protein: CASSLMDSGNSPLHF. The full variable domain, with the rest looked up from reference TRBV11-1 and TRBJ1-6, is EAEVAQSPRYKITEKSQAVAFWCDPISGHATLYWYRQILGQGPELLVQFQDESVVDDSQLPKDRFSAERLKGVDSTLKIQPAELGDSAMYLCASSLMDSGNSPLHFGNGTRLTVT.

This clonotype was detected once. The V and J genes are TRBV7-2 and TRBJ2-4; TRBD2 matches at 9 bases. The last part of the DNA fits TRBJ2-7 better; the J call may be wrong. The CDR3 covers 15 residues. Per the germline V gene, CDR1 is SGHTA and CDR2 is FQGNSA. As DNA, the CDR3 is TGTGCCAGCAGCGCGGGGGGGGCGGGTACCTACGAGCAGTACTTC. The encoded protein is CASSAGGAGTYEQYF.

The CDR3 here is CASSLFGTGMRETQYF. The DNA for the CDR3 is TGTGCCAGCAGCTTATTTGGGACAGGGATGAGAGAGACCCAGTACTTC. V and J are TRBV11-2 and TRBJ2-5, with TRBD1 matching 9 bases. Germline V gives CDR1 SGHAT, CDR2 FQNNGV. The CDR3 has 16 amino acids. Germline trimming cut 2 bases from V and 4 bases from J; bases unmatched to any gene: 8.

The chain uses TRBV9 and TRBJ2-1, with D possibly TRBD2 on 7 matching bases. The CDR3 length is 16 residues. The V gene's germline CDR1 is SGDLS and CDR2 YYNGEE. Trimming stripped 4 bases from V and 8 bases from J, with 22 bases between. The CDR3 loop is CASSPVGGGSFYEQFF. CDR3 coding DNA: TGTGCCAGCAGCCCGGTAGGGGGGGGGAGTTTTTATGAGCAGTTCTTC.

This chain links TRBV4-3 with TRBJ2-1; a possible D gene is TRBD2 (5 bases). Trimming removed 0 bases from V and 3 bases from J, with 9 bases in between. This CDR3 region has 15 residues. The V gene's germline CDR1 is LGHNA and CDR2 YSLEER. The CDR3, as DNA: TGCGCCAGCAGCCAAGAATGGAGGAACTACAATGAGCAGTTCTTC. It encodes CASSQEWRNYNEQFF.

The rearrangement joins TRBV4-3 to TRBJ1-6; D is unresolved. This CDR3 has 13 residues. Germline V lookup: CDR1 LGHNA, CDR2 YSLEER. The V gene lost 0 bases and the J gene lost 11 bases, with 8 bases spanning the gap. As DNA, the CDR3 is TGCGCCAGCAGCCAAGAATTACGGGCACCCCTCCACTTT. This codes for CASSQELRAPLHF.

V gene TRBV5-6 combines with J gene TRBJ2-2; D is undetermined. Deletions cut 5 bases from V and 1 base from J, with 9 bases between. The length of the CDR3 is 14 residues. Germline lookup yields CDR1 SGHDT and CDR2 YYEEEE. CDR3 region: CASRRTLNTGELFF. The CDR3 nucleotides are TGTGCCAGCAGGCGGACGTTGAACACCGGGGAGCTGTTTTTT.

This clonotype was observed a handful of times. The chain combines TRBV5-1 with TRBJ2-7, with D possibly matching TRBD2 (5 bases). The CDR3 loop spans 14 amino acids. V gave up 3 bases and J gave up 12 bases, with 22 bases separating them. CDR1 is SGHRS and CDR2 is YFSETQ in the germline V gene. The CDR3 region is CASSSGDGQTARYF. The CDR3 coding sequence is TGCGCCAGCAGCTCCGGGGATGGGCAAACCGCACGGTACTTC.

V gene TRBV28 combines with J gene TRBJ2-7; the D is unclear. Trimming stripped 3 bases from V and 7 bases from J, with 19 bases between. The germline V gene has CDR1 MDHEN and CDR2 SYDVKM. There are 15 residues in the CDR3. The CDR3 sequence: CASSFMTAAEMEQYF. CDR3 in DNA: TGTGCCAGCAGTTTTATGACCGCCGCTGAGATGGAGCAGTACTTC.

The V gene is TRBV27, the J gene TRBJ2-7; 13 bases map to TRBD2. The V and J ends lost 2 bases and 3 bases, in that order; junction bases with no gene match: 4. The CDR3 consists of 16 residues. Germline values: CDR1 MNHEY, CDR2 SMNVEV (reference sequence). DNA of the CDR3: TGTGCCAGCAGTTTAACGACTAGCGGGGGGTTCTACGAGCAGTACTTC. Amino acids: CASSLTTSGGFYEQYF.

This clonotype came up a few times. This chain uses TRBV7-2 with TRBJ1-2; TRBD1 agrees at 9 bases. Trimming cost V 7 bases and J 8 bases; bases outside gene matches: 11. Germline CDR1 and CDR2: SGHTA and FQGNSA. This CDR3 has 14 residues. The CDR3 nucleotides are TGTGCCAGCACCCGCGGACAGGGGTTTCGGGGCTACACCTTC. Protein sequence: CASTRGQGFRGYTF.

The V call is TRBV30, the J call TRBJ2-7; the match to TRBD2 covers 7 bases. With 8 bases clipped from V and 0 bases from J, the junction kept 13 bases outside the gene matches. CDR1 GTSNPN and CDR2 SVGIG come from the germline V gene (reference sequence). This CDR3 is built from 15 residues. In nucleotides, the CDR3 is TGTGCCGGGGGGGGAGGCGGAACGTTCTCCTACGAGCAGTACTTC. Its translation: CAGGGGGTFSYEQYF.

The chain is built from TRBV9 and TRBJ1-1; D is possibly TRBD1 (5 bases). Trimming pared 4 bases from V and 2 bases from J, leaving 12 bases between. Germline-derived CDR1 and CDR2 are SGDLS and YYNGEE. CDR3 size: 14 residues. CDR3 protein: CASSPGGGNTEAFF. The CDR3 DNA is TGTGCCAGCAGCCCCGGGGGGGGAAACACTGAAGCTTTCTTT.

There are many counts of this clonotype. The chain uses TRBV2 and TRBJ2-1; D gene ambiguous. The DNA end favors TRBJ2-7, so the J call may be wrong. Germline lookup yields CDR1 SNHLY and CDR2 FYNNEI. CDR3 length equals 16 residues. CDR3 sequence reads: CASSEMRSPSYNEQYF. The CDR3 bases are TGTGCCAGCAGTGAAATGAGGAGTCCCTCCTACAATGAGCAGTACTTC.

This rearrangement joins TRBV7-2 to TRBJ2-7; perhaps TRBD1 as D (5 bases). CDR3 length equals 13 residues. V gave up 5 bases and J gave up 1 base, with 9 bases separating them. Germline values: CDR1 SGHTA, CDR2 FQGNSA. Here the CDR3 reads CASSLDKSYEQYF. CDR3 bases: TGTGCCAGCAGCCTGGACAAATCCTACGAGCAGTACTTC.

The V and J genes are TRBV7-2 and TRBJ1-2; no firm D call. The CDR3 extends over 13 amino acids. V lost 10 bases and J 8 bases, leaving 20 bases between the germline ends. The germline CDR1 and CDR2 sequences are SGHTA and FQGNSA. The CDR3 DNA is TGTGCCATAACAAGTCCCCTCCTCAGAGGCTACACCTTC. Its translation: CAITSPLLRGYTF. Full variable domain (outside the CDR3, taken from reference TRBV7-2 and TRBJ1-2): GAGVSQSPSNKVTEKGKDVELRCDPISGHTALYWYRQSLGQGLEFLIYFQGNSAPDKSGLPSDRFSAERTGGSVSTLTIQRTQQEDSAVYLCAITSPLLRGYTFGSGTRLTVV.

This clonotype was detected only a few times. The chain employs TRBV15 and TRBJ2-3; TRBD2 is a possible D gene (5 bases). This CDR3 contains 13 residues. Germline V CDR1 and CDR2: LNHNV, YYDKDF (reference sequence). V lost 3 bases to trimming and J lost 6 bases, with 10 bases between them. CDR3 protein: CATSRDSMDTQYF. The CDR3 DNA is TGTGCCACCAGCAGGGACTCGATGGATACGCAGTATTTT.

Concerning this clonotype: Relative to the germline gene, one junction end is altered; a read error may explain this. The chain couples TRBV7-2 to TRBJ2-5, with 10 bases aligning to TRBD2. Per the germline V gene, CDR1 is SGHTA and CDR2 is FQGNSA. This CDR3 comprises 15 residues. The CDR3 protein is CVSSPPGLAKETQYF. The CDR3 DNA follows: TGTGTCAGCAGCCCACCGGGACTAGCGAAAGAGACCCAGTACTTC. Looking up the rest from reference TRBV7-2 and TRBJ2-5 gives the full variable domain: GAGVSQSPSNKVTEKGKDVELRCDPISGHTALYWYRQSLGQGLEFLIYFQGNSAPDKSGLPSDRFSAERTGGSVSTLTIQRTQQEDSAVYLCVSSPPGLAKETQYFGPGTRLLVL.

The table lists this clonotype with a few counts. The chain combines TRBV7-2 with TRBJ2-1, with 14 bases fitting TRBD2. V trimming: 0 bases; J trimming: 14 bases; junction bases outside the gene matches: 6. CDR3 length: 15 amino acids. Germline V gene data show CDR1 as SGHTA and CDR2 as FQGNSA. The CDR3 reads CASSLALTSGGGEFF. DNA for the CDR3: TGTGCCAGCAGCTTAGCCCTGACTAGCGGGGGGGGAGAGTTCTTC.

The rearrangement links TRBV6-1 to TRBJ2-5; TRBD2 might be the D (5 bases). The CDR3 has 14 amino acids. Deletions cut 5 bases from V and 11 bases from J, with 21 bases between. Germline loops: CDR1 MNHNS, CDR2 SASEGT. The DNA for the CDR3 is TGTGCCAGCAGTCCCCAGGAGGTCTACAATGAGCAGTACTTC. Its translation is CASSPQEVYNEQYF.

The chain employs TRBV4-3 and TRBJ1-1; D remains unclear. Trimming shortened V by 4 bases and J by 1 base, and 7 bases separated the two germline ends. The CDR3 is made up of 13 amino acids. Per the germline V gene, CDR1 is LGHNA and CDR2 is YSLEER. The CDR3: CASSLLKNTEAFF. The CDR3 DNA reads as TGCGCCAGCAGCCTCCTTAAGAACACTGAAGCTTTCTTT.

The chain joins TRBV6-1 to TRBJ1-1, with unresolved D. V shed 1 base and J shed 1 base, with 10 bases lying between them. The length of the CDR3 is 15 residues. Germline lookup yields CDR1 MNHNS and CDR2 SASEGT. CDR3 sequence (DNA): TGTGCCAGCAGTGAAGGGCCCCAGCCGAACACTGAAGCTTTCTTT. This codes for CASSEGPQPNTEAFF.

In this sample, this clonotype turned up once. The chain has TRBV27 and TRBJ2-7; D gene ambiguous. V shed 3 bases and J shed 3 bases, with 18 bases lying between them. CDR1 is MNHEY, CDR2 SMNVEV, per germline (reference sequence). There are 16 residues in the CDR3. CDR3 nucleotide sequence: TGTGCCAGCAGTTTTCCCCCGACGCGGCAAGGCTACGAGCAGTACTTC. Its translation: CASSFPPTRQGYEQYF.

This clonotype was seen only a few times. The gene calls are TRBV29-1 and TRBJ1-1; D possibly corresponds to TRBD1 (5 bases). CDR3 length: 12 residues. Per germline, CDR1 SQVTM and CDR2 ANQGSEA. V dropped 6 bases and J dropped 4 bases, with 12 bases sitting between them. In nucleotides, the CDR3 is TGCAGCGTACAGTGGGGGTCCACTGAAGCTTTCTTT. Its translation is CSVQWGSTEAFF.